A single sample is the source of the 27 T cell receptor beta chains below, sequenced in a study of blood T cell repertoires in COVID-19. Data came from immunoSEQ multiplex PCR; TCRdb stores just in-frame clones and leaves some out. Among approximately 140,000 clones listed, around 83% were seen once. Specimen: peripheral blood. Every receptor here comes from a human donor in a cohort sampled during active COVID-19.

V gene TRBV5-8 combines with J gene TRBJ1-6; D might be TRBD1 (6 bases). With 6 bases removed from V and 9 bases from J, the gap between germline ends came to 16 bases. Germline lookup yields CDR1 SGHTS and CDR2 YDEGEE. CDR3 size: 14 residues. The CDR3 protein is CASTLGGPASPLHF. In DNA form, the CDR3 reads TGTGCCAGCACCCTGGGGGGGCCCGCTTCACCCCTCCACTTT.

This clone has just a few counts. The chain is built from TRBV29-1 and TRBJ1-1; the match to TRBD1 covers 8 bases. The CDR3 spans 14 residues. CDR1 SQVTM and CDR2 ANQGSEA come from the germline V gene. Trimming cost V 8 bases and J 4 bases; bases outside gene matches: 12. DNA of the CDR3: TGCAGCACTTCTAAGGGAACAGGGGGCACTGAAGCTTTCTTT. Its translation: CSTSKGTGGTEAFF.

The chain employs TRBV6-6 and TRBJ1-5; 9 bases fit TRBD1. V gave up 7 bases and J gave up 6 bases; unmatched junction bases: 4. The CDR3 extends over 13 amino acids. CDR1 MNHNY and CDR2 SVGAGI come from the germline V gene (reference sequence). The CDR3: CASTLTGGQPQHF. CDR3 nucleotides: TGTGCCAGCACCTTGACAGGGGGTCAGCCCCAGCATTTT.

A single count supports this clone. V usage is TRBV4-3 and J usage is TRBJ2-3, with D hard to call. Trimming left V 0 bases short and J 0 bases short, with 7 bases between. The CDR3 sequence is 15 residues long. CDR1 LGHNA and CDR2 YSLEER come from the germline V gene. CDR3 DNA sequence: TGCGCCAGCAGCCAAGAGCAGCGCAGCACAGATACGCAGTATTTT. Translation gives CASSQEQRSTDTQYF.

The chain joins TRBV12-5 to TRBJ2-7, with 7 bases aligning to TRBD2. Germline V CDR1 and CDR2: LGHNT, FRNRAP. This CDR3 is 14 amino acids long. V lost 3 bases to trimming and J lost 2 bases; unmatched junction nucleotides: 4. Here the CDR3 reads CASGLGAGPYEQYF. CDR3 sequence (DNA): TGTGCTAGTGGTTTAGGAGCGGGACCCTACGAGCAGTACTTC.

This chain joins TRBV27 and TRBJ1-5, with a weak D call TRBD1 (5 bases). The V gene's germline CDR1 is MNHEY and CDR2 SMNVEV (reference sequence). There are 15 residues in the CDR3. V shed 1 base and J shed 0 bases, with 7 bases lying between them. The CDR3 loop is CASSLWGLSNQPQHF. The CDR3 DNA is TGTGCCAGCAGTTTATGGGGACTTAGCAATCAGCCCCAGCATTTT.

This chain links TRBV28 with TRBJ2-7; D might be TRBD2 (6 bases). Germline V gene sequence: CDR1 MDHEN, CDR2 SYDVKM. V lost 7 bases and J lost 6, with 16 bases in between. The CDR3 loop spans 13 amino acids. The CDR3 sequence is CASIAGTRREQYF. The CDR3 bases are TGTGCCAGCATCGCGGGGACGAGACGCGAGCAGTACTTC.

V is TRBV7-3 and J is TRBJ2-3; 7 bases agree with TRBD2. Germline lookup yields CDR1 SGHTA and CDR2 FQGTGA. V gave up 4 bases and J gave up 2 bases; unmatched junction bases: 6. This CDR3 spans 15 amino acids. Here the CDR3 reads CASSSSRDYTDTQYF. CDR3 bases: TGTGCCAGCAGCTCATCACGGGACTACACAGATACGCAGTATTTT. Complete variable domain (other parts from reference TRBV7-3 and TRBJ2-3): GAGVSQTPSNKVTEKGKYVELRCDPISGHTALYWYRQSLGQGPEFLIYFQGTGAADDSGLPNDRFFAVRPEGSVSTLKIQRTERGDSAVYLCASSSSRDYTDTQYFGPGTRLTVL.

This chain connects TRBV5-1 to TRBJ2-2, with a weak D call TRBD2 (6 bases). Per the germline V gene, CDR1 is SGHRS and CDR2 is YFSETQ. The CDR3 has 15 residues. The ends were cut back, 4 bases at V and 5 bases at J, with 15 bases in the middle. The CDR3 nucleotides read TGCGCCAGCAGCCCGGAGGGGTGGGGGACCGGGGAGCTGTTTTTT. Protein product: CASSPEGWGTGELFF.

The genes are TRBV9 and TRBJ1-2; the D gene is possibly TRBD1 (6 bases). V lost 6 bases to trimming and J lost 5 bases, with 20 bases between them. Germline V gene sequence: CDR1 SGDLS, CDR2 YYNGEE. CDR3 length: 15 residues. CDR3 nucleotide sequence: TGTGCCAGCACCCTCCAAGGGGGAAGTGGGTATGGCTACACCTTC. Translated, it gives CASTLQGGSGYGYTF.

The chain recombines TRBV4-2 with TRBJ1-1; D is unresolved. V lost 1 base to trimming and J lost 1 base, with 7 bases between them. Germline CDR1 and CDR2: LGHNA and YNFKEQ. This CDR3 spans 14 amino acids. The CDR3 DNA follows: TGTGCCAGCAGCCAAGGTACACCGAACACTGAAGCTTTCTTT. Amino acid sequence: CASSQGTPNTEAFF.

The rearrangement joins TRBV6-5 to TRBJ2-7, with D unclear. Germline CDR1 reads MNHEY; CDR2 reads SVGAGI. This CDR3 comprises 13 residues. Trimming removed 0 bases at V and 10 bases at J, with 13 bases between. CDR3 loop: CASSYSMQARQYF. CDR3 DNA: TGTGCCAGCAGTTACTCGATGCAGGCCCGTCAGTACTTC.

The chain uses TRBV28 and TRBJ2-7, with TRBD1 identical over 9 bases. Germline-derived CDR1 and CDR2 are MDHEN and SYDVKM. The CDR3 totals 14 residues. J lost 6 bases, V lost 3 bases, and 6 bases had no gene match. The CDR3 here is CASSLGTGRREQYF. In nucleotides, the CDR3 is TGTGCCAGCAGTTTGGGGACAGGGAGGCGCGAGCAGTACTTC.

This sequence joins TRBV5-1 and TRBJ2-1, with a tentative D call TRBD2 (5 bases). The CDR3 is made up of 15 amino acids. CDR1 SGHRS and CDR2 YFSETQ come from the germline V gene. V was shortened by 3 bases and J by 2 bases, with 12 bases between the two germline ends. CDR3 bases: TGCGCCAGCAGCTCCCGTCTAGCCCCCTACAATGAGCAGTTCTTC. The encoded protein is CASSSRLAPYNEQFF.

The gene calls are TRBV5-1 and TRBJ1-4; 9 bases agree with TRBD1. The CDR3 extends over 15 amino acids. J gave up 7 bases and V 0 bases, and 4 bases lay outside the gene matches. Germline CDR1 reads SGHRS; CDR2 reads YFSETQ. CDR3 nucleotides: TGCGCCAGCAGCTTGGTCACAGGGGGCTCTGAAAAACTGTTTTTT. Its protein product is CASSLVTGGSEKLFF.

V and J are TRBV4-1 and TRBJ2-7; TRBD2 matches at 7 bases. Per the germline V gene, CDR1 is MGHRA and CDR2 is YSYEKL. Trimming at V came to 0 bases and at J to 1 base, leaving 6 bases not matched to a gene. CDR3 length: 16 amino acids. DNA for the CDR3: TGCGCCAGCAGCCAAGAACGGGGGGTCCAATCCTACGAGCAGTACTTC. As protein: CASSQERGVQSYEQYF.

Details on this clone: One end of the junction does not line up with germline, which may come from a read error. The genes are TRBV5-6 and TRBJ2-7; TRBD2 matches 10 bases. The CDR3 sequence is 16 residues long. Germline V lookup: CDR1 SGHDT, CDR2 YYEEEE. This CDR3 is CASSLALAGVSSEQYF. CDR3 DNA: TGTGCCAGCAGCTTGGCGCTAGCGGGAGTGTCCTCCGAGCAGTACTTC.

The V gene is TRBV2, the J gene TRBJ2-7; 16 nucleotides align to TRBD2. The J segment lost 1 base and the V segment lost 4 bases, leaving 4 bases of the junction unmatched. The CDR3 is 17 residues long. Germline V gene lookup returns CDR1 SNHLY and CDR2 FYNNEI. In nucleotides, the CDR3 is TGTGCCAGCAGTGTGGGACTAGCGGGAGGGGTGTCCTACGAGCAGTACTTC. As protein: CASSVGLAGGVSYEQYF.

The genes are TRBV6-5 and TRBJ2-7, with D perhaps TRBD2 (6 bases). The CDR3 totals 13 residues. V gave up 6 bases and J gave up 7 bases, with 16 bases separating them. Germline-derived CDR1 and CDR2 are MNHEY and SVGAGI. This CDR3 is CASSYISGGEQYF. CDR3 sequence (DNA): TGTGCCAGCAGCTACATTAGTGGGGGGGAGCAGTACTTC.

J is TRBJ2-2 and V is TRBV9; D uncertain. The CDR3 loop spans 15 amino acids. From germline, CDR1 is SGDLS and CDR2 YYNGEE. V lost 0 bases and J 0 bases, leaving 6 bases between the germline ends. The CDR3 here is CASSVGLSNTGELFF. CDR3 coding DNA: TGTGCCAGCAGCGTAGGACTGTCGAACACCGGGGAGCTGTTTTTT.

CDR3 sequence: CASSALVGGWQFF. In DNA, the CDR3 is TGTGCCAGCAGCGCCCTGGTCGGCGGGTGGCAGTTCTTC. The V gene is TRBV9, the J gene TRBJ2-1; D might be TRBD2 (5 bases). The germline CDR1 and CDR2 sequences are SGDLS and YYNGEE. This CDR3 comprises 13 residues. V was shortened by 3 bases and J by 12 bases, with 16 bases between the two germline ends.

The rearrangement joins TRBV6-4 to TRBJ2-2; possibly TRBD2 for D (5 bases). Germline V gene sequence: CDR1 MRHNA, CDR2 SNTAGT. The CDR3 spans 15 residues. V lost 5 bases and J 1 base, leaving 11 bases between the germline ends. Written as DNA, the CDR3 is TGTGCCAGCAGTCCCCTGGCGGGGAACACCGGGGAGCTGTTTTTT. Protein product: CASSPLAGNTGELFF.

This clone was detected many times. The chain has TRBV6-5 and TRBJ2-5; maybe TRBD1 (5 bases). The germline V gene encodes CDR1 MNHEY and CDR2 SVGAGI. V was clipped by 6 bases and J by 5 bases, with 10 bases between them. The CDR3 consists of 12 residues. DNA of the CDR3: TGTGCCAGCAGATCAGGGCGGGAGACCCAGTACTTC. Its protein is CASRSGRETQYF.

In DNA form, the CDR3 reads TGTGCCAGCAGCCCCGGAGGGGCAGGATCGGGTGAGCAGTACTTC. Its translation is CASSPGGAGSGEQYF. V gene TRBV5-5 combines with J gene TRBJ2-7; TRBD2 is a possible D gene (6 bases). The CDR3 has 15 amino acids. V lost 4 bases, J lost 7 bases, and 21 bases lay in between. Germline CDR1 and CDR2: SGHKS and YYEKEE (reference sequence).

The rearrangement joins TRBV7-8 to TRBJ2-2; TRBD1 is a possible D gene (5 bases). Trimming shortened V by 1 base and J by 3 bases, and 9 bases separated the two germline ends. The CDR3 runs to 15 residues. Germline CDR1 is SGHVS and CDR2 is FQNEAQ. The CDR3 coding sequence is TGTGCCAGCAGCTTAGGACAGAGAGACACCGGGGAGCTGTTTTTT. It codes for CASSLGQRDTGELFF.

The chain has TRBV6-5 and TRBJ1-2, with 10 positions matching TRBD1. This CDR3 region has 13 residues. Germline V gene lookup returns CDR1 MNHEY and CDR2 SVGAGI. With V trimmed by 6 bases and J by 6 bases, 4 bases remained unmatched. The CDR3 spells CASRGQGRNGYTF. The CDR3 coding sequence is TGTGCCAGCAGGGGACAGGGGCGAAATGGCTACACCTTC.

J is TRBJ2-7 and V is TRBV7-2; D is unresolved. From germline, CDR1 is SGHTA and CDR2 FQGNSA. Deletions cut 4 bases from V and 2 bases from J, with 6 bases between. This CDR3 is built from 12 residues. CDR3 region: CASSSGPYEQYF. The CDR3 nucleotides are TGTGCCAGCAGCTCGGGTCCCTACGAGCAGTACTTC.